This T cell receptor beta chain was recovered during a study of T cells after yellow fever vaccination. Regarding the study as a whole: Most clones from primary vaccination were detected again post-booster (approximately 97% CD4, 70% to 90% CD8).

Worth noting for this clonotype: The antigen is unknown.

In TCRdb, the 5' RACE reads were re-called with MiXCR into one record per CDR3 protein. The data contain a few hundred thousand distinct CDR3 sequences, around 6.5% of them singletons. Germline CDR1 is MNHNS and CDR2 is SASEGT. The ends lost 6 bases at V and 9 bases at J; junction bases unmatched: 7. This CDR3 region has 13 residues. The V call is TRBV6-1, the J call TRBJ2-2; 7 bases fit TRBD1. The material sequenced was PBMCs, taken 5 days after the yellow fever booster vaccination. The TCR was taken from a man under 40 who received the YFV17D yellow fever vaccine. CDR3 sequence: CASRETGRRELFF. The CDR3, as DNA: TGTGCCAGCAGGGAGACAGGGCGGAGGGAGCTGTTTTTT.